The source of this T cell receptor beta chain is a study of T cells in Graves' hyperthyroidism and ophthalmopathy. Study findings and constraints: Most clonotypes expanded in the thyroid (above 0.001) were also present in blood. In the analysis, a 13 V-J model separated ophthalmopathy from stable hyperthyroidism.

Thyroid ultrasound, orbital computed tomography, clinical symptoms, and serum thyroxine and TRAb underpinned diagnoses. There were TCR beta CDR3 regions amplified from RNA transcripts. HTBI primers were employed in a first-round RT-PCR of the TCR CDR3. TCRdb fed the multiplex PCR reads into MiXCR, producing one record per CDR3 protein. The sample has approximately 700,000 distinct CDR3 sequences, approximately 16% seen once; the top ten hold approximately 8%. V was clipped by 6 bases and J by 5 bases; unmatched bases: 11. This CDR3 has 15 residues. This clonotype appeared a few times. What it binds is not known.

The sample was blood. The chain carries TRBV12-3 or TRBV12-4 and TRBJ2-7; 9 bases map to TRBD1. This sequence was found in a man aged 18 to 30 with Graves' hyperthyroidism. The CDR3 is CASSRTGANGHEQYF. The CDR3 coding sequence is TGTGCCAGCAGCCGGACAGGGGCTAACGGGCACGAGCAGTACTTC.